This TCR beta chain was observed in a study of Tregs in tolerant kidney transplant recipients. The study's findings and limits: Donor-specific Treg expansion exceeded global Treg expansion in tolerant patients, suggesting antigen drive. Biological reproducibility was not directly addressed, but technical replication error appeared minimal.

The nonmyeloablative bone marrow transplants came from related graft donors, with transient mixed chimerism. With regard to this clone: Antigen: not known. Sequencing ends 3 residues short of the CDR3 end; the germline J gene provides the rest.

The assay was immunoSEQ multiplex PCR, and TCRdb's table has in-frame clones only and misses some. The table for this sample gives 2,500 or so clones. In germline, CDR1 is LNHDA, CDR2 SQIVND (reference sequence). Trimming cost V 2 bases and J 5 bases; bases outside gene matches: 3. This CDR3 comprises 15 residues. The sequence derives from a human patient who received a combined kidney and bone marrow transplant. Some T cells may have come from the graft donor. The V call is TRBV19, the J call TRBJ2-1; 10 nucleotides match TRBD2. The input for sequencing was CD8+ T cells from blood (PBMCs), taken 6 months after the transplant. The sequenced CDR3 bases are TGTGCCAGTAGTATACTAGCGGGAGAAGACAATGAG. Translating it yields CASSILAGEDNE. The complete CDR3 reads CASSILAGEDNEQFF.